The rows below give T cell receptor beta chains drawn from one sample of a study of T-cell reconstitution after alpha-beta-depleted transplantation in children. Each CDR3 protein gets one entry after TCRdb re-called the PCR reads with MiXCR. This sample has about 250,000 distinct CDR3 sequences, with around 25% found just once. The specimen comprised PBMCs, mostly from graft donor cells, sampled 360 days after TCRalphabeta/CD19-depleted stem cell transplant. These receptors all stem from a female patient younger than 10 who had a stem cell transplant for congenital amegakaryocytic thrombocytopenia, so the T cells may come from the graft donor. Each CDR3 is given with its conserved first and last residue. A D gene is named only where the DNA matches it firmly. Some rows mark clone size as missing; the rest say once, few, many or name a class of expanded clone.

>TRBJ2-3|few|TRBV7-2|.
TGTGCCAGCAGCCCCAAAAGCGGGAGCACAGATACGCAGTATTTT
CASSPKSGSTDTQYF
>TRBJ2-7|.|TRBV5-5|.
TGTGCCAGCAGCAAATGGAGCTCCTACGAGCAGTACTTC
CASSKWSSYEQYF
>TRBJ1-4|.|TRBV20-1|.
TGCAGTGCTAGAGTTGACCGTGGTGCAAAACTGTTTTTT
CSARVDRGAKLFF
>TRBJ2-7|.|TRBV30|.
TGTGCCGGCTTAGCGGCCGGAAGCGAGCAGTACTTC
CAGLAAGSEQYF
>TRBJ2-7|few|TRBV4-1|TRBD1
TGCGCCAGCAGCCAAGATATGTGGACGGGACAGTCCTACGAGCAGTACTTC
CASSQDMWTGQSYEQYF
>TRBJ2-7|.|TRBV20-1|.
TGCAGTGCTAGTTTCTCGGGAGCATCCTACGAGCAGTACTTC
CSASFSGASYEQYF
>TRBJ2-7|few|TRBV12-3/TRBV12-4|.
TGTGCCAGCAGTTTCGATCCATTAGGCGAGCAGTACTTC
CASSFDPLGEQYF
>TRBJ2-1|few|TRBV11-2|.
TGTGCCAGCAGCGCGGACTATTTATACAATGAGCAGTTCTTC
CASSADYLYNEQFF
>TRBJ1-5|few|TRBV28|TRBD1
TGTGCCAGCAGGGAAAGGACAGGCCCCAGCAATCAGCCCCAGCATTTT
CASRERTGPSNQPQHF
>TRBJ2-5|few|TRBV20-1|.
TGCAGTGCTAGAGCAGGGAAACGAGAGACCCAGTACTTC
CSARAGKRETQYF
>TRBJ2-1|.|TRBV10-2|TRBD2
TGCGCCAGCGGGGGGGACCGCTCCTACAATGAGCAGTTCTTC
CASGGDRSYNEQFF
>TRBJ2-1|many|TRBV7-2|.
TGTGCCAGCAGCTTATCGTCGTCTCTATCTGGGCAGTTCTTC
CASSLSSSLSGQFF
>TRBJ1-1|few|TRBV29-1|.
TGCAGCGTTGATGCGCGAGGGCAGAGGTACACTGAAGCTTTCTTT
CSVDARGQRYTEAFF
>TRBJ2-1|few|TRBV10-3|.
TGTGCCACCGCGGGGAACGAGCAGTTCTTC
CATAGNEQFF
>TRBJ1-1|.|TRBV7-9|TRBD1
TGTGCCAGCAGTCTGGGACAGGGCATAACCGGCACTGAAGCTTTCTTT
CASSLGQGITGTEAFF
>TRBJ2-3|.|TRBV5-1|.
TGCGCCAGCAGCTTCGGTGGGAGTGGCACAGATACGCAGTATTTT
CASSFGGSGTDTQYF
>TRBJ2-1|.|TRBV12-3/TRBV12-4|.
TGTGCCAGCATGGCCTCGCATCTGGCCTACAATGAGCAGTTCTTC
CASMASHLAYNEQFF
>TRBJ1-1|.|TRBV20-1|TRBD1
TGCAGTGCATCGAGGGGGCGCGAGGCTTTCTTT
CSASRGREAFF
>TRBJ2-3|.|TRBV20-1|TRBD2
TGCAGTGCTCGTGCCCCTAGCGGGGCCGGAGATACGCAGTATTTT
CSARAPSGAGDTQYF
>TRBJ2-1|few|TRBV4-1|.
TGCGCCAGCAGCCAAGGGGGACACAGGGCCTACAATGAGCAGTTCTTC
CASSQGGHRAYNEQFF
>TRBJ1-1|few|TRBV20-1|.
TGCAGTGCTGCCCGAGCGGGCCGCGACACTGAAGCTTTCTTT
CSAARAGRDTEAFF
>TRBJ2-7|.|TRBV29-1|.
TGCAGCGTGGTAGCCCCGTGGGGTTACGAGCAGTACTTC
CSVVAPWGYEQYF
>TRBJ2-7|few|TRBV20-1|.
TGCAGTGCTGACCATGACTACGAGCAGTACTTC
CSADHDYEQYF
>TRBJ2-5|.|TRBV2|.
TGTGCCTGGGGAGGCACTCAAGAGACCCAGTACTTC
CAWGGTQETQYF
>TRBJ1-1|.|TRBV20-1|.
TGCAGTGCTAGGAAGGACAGAGGCACTGAAGCTTTCTTT
CSARKDRGTEAFF
>TRBJ2-1|few|TRBV30|TRBD2
TGTGCCTGGAGTAGCGGGAGAGACAATGAGCAGTTCTTC
CAWSSGRDNEQFF
>TRBJ2-1|many|TRBV28|.
TGTGCCAGCAGTACCTTAAGCGGATTCTACAATGAGCAGTTCTTC
CASSTLSGFYNEQFF
>TRBJ1-1|.|TRBV12-1|.
TGTGCCAGCAGCCCCTGCGCGGGCACTGAAGCTTTCTTT
CASSPCAGTEAFF
>TRBJ1-5|.|TRBV28|.
TGTGCCAGCAGTCCCCAGGATGGGTTACGTCAGCCCCAGCATTTT
CASSPQDGLRQPQHF
>TRBJ2-1|few|TRBV20-1|TRBD2
TGCAGTGCTAGGGATCTTGGTTCGGGAGGTCTTTGGGATGAGCAGTTCTTC
CSARDLGSGGLWDEQFF
>TRBJ2-7|few|TRBV7-9|.
TGTGCCAGCAGCGCTACAGGGTACGAGCAGTACTTC
CASSATGYEQYF
>TRBJ2-7|few|TRBV7-9|.
TGTGCCAGCAGCTTACGGACGAGAGCGGACGAGCAGTACTTC
CASSLRTRADEQYF
>TRBJ1-1|.|TRBV2|.
TGTGCCAGCAGTGAAGAAAGGGTTACTGAAGCTTTCTTT
CASSEERVTEAFF
>TRBJ2-2|.|TRBV11-3|.
TGTGCCAGCAGCCCGAGTGTGGACGGGGAGCTGATTTTT
CASSPSVDGELIF
>TRBJ2-7|.|TRBV10-3|.
TGTGCCATCAAGGAGGGAAGTCAAGCCTCCTCCTACGAGCAGTACTTC
CAIKEGSQASSYEQYF
>TRBJ2-7|.|TRBV5-1|TRBD1
TGCGCCAGCAGCTTGGGTCAGGGGGCCAACGAGCAGTACTTC
CASSLGQGANEQYF
>TRBJ1-1|many|TRBV25-1|.
TGTGCCAGCAGTGGGGCTTGGATGATGAACACTGAAGCTTTCTTT
CASSGAWMMNTEAFF
>TRBJ1-5|.|TRBV20-1|.
TGCAGTGCTCCCAGCCCCTTTCAGCCCCAGCATTTT
CSAPSPFQPQHF
>TRBJ1-2|.|TRBV6-2/TRBV6-3|TRBD1
TGTGCCAGCAGTTACTCGATAGCCTACGGGACAGATCTTGACAACTATGGCTACACCTTC
CASSYSIAYGTDLDNYGYTF
>TRBJ2-1|few|TRBV29-1|TRBD2
TGCAGCGTTGAAGATTCGGCTAGCGGGAGTGAAGATGAGCAGTTCTTC
CSVEDSASGSEDEQFF
>TRBJ2-7|.|TRBV9|.
TGTGCCAGCAGCTCACGGGATCCCTACGAGCAGTACTTC
CASSSRDPYEQYF
>TRBJ2-3|many|TRBV13|TRBD1
TGTGCCAGCCTAGCGCTGAAGGGACAGGGGGTCACAGATACGCAGTATTTT
CASLALKGQGVTDTQYF